This is a list of T cell receptor beta chains from one sample in a study of CXCR3-negative and CXCR3-positive naive CD8 T cells. TCRdb reprocessed the 5' RACE reads and keeps a single row for each CDR3 protein, giving no DNA. The sample's table shows tens of thousands of distinct CDR3 sequences. The sequenced sample consisted of naive CXCR3+ CD8+ T cells from blood. The origin of the receptors is a human donor in good health. Some clones in this sample may be carry-over from other donors' samples. Each CDR3 is given with its conserved first and last residue.

>TRBV7-6|TRBJ2-1
CASSPWTSGTEQFF
>TRBV14|TRBJ1-2
CASSQRGTVDGGYTF
>TRBV4-3|TRBJ2-7
CASSQAWESSYEQYF
>TRBV7-3|TRBJ2-2
CAVPAGGANTGELFF
>TRBV7-6|TRBJ2-7
CASSSGTGGHEQYF
>TRBV28|TRBJ2-1
CASSLGQVRMEEQFF
>TRBV5-4|TRBJ1-2
CASSLLMDRTRGYTF
>TRBV7-9|TRBJ1-1
CASSLLVEAGEAFF
>TRBV3-1|TRBJ2-2
CASSHAGPLNTGELFF
>TRBV12-3/TRBV12-4|TRBJ2-1
CASSGTGNEQFF
>TRBV7-6|TRBJ2-7
CASSLDRGSYEQYF
>TRBV27|TRBJ2-4
CASRQAPKGNIQYF
>TRBV27|TRBJ2-7
CASSFYGSYEQYF
>TRBV19|TRBJ2-7
CASSMAASYEQYF
>TRBV20-1|TRBJ2-3
CSARQGRRGATPSTDTQYF
>TRBV7-2|TRBJ1-1
CASSLLTGGWGTEAFF
>TRBV5-1|TRBJ2-1
CASRMHPGLADPNEQFF
>TRBV14|TRBJ2-1
CASSQDYGGSHNEQFF
>TRBV5-6|TRBJ2-1
CASSFNPDLGQFF
>TRBV13|TRBJ1-2
CASSLGTAEGLAGYTF
>TRBV6-5|TRBJ2-1
CASSYPGEQFF
>TRBV19|TRBJ2-3
CASRGGAGTSGGARTDTQYF
>TRBV7-9|TRBJ2-7
CASSLEPHEQYF
>TRBV28|TRBJ2-1
CASSWGGSPLSSYNEQFF
>TRBV7-2|TRBJ1-5
CASSPESRQPQHF
>TRBV27|TRBJ2-7
CASSLSDFKGYEQYF
>TRBV12-2|TRBJ2-7
CASRLVGRVHEQYF
>TRBV18|TRBJ2-7
CASSNQNGQGRAYEQYF
>TRBV4-3|TRBJ2-7
CASSQGTSGAYEQYF
>TRBV19|TRBJ1-5
CASIGTGNQPQHF
>TRBV7-9|TRBJ1-2
CASSQDSLYYGYTF
>TRBV21-1|TRBJ1-1
CASSLPESAATEAFF
>TRBV27|TRBJ2-7
CASFGFPQSVEYF
>TRBV4-1|TRBJ1-2
CASSQVGTRNGYTF
>TRBV29-1|TRBJ1-2
CSVERGAFYGYTF
>TRBV12-3/TRBV12-4|TRBJ2-5
CASRGYQETQYF
>TRBV13|TRBJ2-3
CASSLGLEADTQYF
>TRBV27|TRBJ1-2
CASSWGTGVRGGYTF
>TRBV7-2|TRBJ2-7
CASSVLLAGLYEQYF
>TRBV29-1|TRBJ2-7
CSVVSDISYEQYF
>TRBV3-1|TRBJ2-5
CASSQDGVVVAEETQYF
>TRBV27|TRBJ1-4
CASSLTPVNKKLFF
>TRBV30|TRBJ2-3
CASSFPTDTQYF
>TRBV5-6|TRBJ1-1
CASSLPHRGPNTEAFF
>TRBV21-1|TRBJ2-7
CASSEKESSSAGQGGYEQYF